Included here is one T cell receptor beta chain sequence, with context. The antigen is undetermined. The sample is drawn from a study of cytomegalovirus exposure and HLA in healthy donors. Likely unrecorded immune exposures existed in these nominally healthy donors. This PCR relied on a set of 60 Vbeta primers and 13 Jbeta primers. Using immunoSEQ multiplex PCR, the repertoire was profiled, and TCRdb retains in-frame clones only, with some absent. The top ten hold about a tenth of the sample, which has approximately 120,000 clones, approximately 80% seen once. General study points: Reported results showed that the classifier diagnosed cytomegalovirus status with high specificity and sensitivity. Later analysis showed TCR association rates varying by HLA locus, highest for DRB1 and lowest for HLA-C. Analyses of presence and absence presupposed an approximately uniform sequencing depth across donors.

The clonotype originates from a man under 40 in good health and CMV-seropositive. Sample: PBMCs.

CDR3 loop: CASSVGLAGGYEQFF. CDR3 sequence (DNA): TGTGCCAGCAGCGTAGGGCTAGCGGGGGGTTATGAGCAGTTCTTC. The chain has TRBV9 and TRBJ2-1; 11 nucleotides line up with TRBD2. The CDR3 extends over 15 amino acids. J lost 8 bases, V lost 0 bases, and 4 bases had no gene match. Germline V gene sequence: CDR1 SGDLS, CDR2 YYNGEE.